Listed below are T cell receptor beta chains from one sample, sequenced in a study of blood T cell repertoires in COVID-19. Sequenced by immunoSEQ multiplex PCR; TCRdb stores in-frame clones only, minus some. The sample has some 76,000 clones, around nine tenths seen once. Sequences were obtained from peripheral blood. These receptor sequences come from a woman under 30 with acute or convalescent COVID-19. Both conserved end residues are part of each CDR3. A D gene is named only where the DNA matches it firmly. Only part of the rows carry a size: once, few, many, or a class if the clone is expanded.

once | . | TRBJ1-2 | TRBV20-1 | CSADTYGYTF | TGCAGTGCGGACACCTATGGCTACACCTTC
once | TRBD1 | TRBJ2-7 | TRBV6-5 | CASRGGQGSSYEQYF | TGTGCCAGCAGAGGGGGACAGGGGAGCTCCTACGAGCAGTACTTC
. | TRBD1 | TRBJ2-2 | TRBV5-1 | CASSSQKTGTGGTGELFF | TGCGCCAGCAGTTCCCAAAAGACCGGGACAGGGGGCACCGGGGAGCTGTTTTTT
. | . | TRBJ1-4 | TRBV2 | CASMRGQGLATNEKLFF | TGTGCCAGCATGAGAGGCCAGGGATTAGCAACTAATGAAAAACTGTTTTTT
. | TRBD1 | TRBJ1-1 | TRBV27 | CASSATGGEGEAFF | TGTGCCAGCAGTGCAACAGGGGGAGAGGGTGAAGCTTTCTTT
. | . | TRBJ2-1 | TRBV15 | CATSRDLTSPTADNEQFF | TGTGCCACCAGCAGAGATCTCACTAGCCCCACCGCCGACAATGAGCAGTTCTTC
. | . | TRBJ1-1 | TRBV2 | CASSEGMNTEAFF | TGTGCCAGCAGCGAGGGTATGAACACTGAAGCTTTCTTT
. | . | TRBJ1-3 | TRBV9 | CASSVRGAGNTIYF | TGTGCCAGCAGCGTGCGGGGAGCTGGAAACACCATATATTTT
. | TRBD1 | TRBJ1-4 | TRBV7-8 | CASSTRDRAPYGEKLFF | TGTGCCAGCAGCACCCGGGACAGGGCGCCCTATGGAGAAAAACTGTTTTTT
once | . | TRBJ1-1 | TRBV4-1 | CASSQAFRGVENTEAFF | TGCGCCAGCAGCCAAGCGTTTCGGGGGGTCGAGAACACTGAAGCTTTCTTT
. | . | TRBJ2-2 | TRBV19 | CASSINGGAGELFF | TGTGCCAGTAGTATAAACGGCGGGGCCGGGGAGCTGTTTTTT